The rows below give T cell receptor beta chains drawn from one sample of a study of blood T cell repertoires in COVID-19. Measured with immunoSEQ multiplex PCR; TCRdb has only the in-frame clones, and not every one. Of more than 15,000 clones listed, 87% are singletons. Sequenced: peripheral blood. These TCRs come from a human donor in a cohort sampled during active COVID-19. The donor label of this sample is uncertain. Both conserved end residues are part of each CDR3. D genes are given only for firm matches. Only some rows state a clone size, as once, few, many or a class for expanded clones.

abundance	v_gene	d_gene	j_gene	CDR3nt	CDR3aa
NA	TRBV19	NA	TRBJ2-5	TGTGCCAGTAGTCTCCGGGACTCCCGAGGGGAGACCCAGTACTTC	CASSLRDSRGETQYF
NA	TRBV5-6	TRBD2	TRBJ2-2	TGTGCCAGCAGCTTGGTTTTAGCGGGGGTATACACCGGGGAGCTGTTTTTT	CASSLVLAGVYTGELFF
NA	TRBV10-2	TRBD2	TRBJ2-5	TGCGCCAGCGGTACTAGCGGGCCAGGCGTTGACCAAGAGACCCAGTACTTC	CASGTSGPGVDQETQYF
NA	TRBV7-9	NA	TRBJ2-1	TGTGCCAGCAGCCAATGGGGCCCTAGCTCCTACAATGAGCAGTTCTTC	CASSQWGPSSYNEQFF
NA	TRBV11-3	TRBD2	TRBJ2-1	TGTGCCAGCAGCTTAGATACTAGCGGGAGGGGGAATGAGCAGTTCTTC	CASSLDTSGRGNEQFF
once	TRBV21-1	NA	TRBJ2-7	TGTGCCGCAAAAAGGGAGGGTAGGGTAGACGAGCAGTACTTC	CAAKREGRVDEQYF
NA	TRBV5-1	NA	TRBJ1-2	TGCGCCAGCAGCCCGACTCCCTCTAACTATGGCTACACCTTC	CASSPTPSNYGYTF
NA	TRBV2	NA	TRBJ2-1	TGTGCCAGCATCCCCGTAACTCTAGCTCGAGGCAATGAGCAGTTCTTC	CASIPVTLARGNEQFF
NA	TRBV5-4	NA	TRBJ2-6	TGTGCCAGCAGCCCTTTGGGGCCTGGGGCCAACGTCCTGACTTTC	CASSPLGPGANVLTF
NA	TRBV6-1	TRBD1	TRBJ1-6	TGTGCCAGCAGTGTGGACAGGGAGGCGAAGAATTCACCCCTCCACTTT	CASSVDREAKNSPLHF
NA	TRBV6-6	TRBD2	TRBJ2-7	TGTGCCAGCACGGAGCGGGAGAGCTACGAGCAGTACTTC	CASTERESYEQYF
NA	TRBV20-1	TRBD2	TRBJ2-1	TGCAGTGCGGGGACTAGCAATGAGCAGTTCTTC	CSAGTSNEQFF
NA	TRBV11-3	TRBD2	TRBJ2-2	TGTGCCAGCAGCTGGACTAGCGGGATAAACACCGGGGAGCTGTTTTTT	CASSWTSGINTGELFF
NA	TRBV21-1	NA	TRBJ1-1	TGTGCCAGCAGCAACAGGGGCACTGAAGCTTTCTTT	CASSNRGTEAFF
NA	TRBV9	TRBD1	TRBJ2-5	TGTGCCAGCAGCGTAGGACAGGGGGGAGAGACCCAGTACTTC	CASSVGQGGETQYF
few	TRBV18	NA	TRBJ1-6	TGTGCCAGCTCACCAGACTCCTCGGATGGGTCACCCCTCCACTTT	CASSPDSSDGSPLHF
NA	TRBV7-9	NA	TRBJ2-3	TGTGCCAGCAGCTTGGGACACCGACCTAGCACAGATACGCAGTATTTT	CASSLGHRPSTDTQYF
NA	TRBV2	NA	TRBJ2-2	TGTGCCAGCAAGGCGGGGCAGTACACCGGGGAGCTGTTTTTT	CASKAGQYTGELFF
NA	TRBV30	TRBD1	TRBJ1-1	TGTGCCTGGAGTGTCTCTCGGGACAGCATAAAAGCTTTCTTT	CAWSVSRDSIKAFF
NA	TRBV5-4	NA	TRBJ1-2	TGTGCCAGCACCCCGGGAGGGGACAACTATGGCTACACCTTC	CASTPGGDNYGYTF
NA	TRBV27	NA	TRBJ2-1	TGTGCCAGCAGTTTTCAGGGGTACAATGAGCAGTTCTTC	CASSFQGYNEQFF
NA	TRBV12-2	NA	TRBJ2-7	TGTGCAAGTCCCGGACTCCAGGGGCTAAAAACCTACGAGCAGTACTTC	CASPGLQGLKTYEQYF
NA	TRBV30	TRBD1	TRBJ1-1	TGTGCCGGCCCACAGGGGGCTAACACTGAAGCTTTCTTT	CAGPQGANTEAFF
NA	TRBV18	NA	TRBJ1-2	TGTGCCAGCTCGGTCGGGGGGGCTGTCTATGGCTACACCTTC	CASSVGGAVYGYTF
NA	TRBV24-1	NA	TRBJ2-1	TGTGCCACCAGTGATGAAAACAGGGGAGGTGAGCAGTTCTTC	CATSDENRGGEQFF
NA	TRBV4-1	NA	TRBJ2-7	TGCGCCAGCAGCCAAGGGTCCCAGCGTAACTACGAGCAGTACTTC	CASSQGSQRNYEQYF
NA	TRBV27	TRBD2	TRBJ2-1	TGTGCCAGCAGTTTTTACCGGGGACTAGCGGGCCCCAAGAGCTCCTACAATGAGCAGTTCTTC	CASSFYRGLAGPKSSYNEQFF
NA	TRBV14	TRBD1	TRBJ2-1	TGTGCCAGCAGCCAACCTTGGGGGACAGGGCTATCCAAATCCTACAATGAGCAGTTCTTC	CASSQPWGTGLSKSYNEQFF